Below, one T cell receptor beta chain is given with its context. This entry comes from a study of PD-L1 blockade in urothelial cancer. The J segment lost 2 bases and the V segment lost 6 bases, leaving 11 bases of the junction unmatched. Germline V gene data show CDR1 as SQVTM and CDR2 as ANQGSEA. The CDR3 is 15 residues long. The time point here: peripheral blood 6 weeks after treatment start. The data were produced by immunoSEQ multiplex PCR, yet TCRdb's version contains in-frame clones alone and is incomplete. The top ten clones hold roughly 10% of a sample with more than 60,000 clones, 85% to 90% of them seen once.

This chain connects TRBV29-1 to TRBJ2-3, with 7 bases lining up with TRBD1. This sample comprised PBMCs, obtained around atezolizumab (anti-PD-L1) treatment. This sequence originates from a man in his fifties or sixties with urothelial cancer. The CDR3 region is CSVSVLGTDTDTQYF. In DNA, the CDR3 is TGCAGCGTCTCAGTACTCGGGACAGACACAGATACGCAGTATTTT.